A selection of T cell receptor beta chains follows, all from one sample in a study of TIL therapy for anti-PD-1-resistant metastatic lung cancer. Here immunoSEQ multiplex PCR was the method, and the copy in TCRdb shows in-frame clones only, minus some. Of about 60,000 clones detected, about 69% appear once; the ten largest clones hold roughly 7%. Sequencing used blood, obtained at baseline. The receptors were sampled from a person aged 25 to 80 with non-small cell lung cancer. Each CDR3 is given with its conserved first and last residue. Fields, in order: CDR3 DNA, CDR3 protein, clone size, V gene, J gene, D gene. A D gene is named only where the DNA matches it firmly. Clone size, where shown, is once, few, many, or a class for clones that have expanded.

DNA: TGTGCCACCAGCAGAAAAACCGGGACAGGGGACTACGAGCAGTACTTC
CDR3: CATSRKTGTGDYEQYF
size: .
V: TRBV15
J: TRBJ2-7
D: TRBD1

DNA: TGTGCCAGTGGGTCGGGAGGGCCATCCTACGAGCAGTACTTC
CDR3: CASGSGGPSYEQYF
size: .
V: TRBV19
J: TRBJ2-7
D: TRBD2

DNA: TGTGCCAGCTCACCTCGGTGGGGCGAAGCCACAGATACGCAGTATTTT
CDR3: CASSPRWGEATDTQYF
size: once
V: TRBV18
J: TRBJ2-3
D: .

DNA: TGTGCCAGCAGGGCGGGACAGGGGTCTGGAAACACCATATATTTT
CDR3: CASRAGQGSGNTIYF
size: few
V: TRBV2
J: TRBJ1-3
D: TRBD1

DNA: TGTGCCTGGAGTGGGATTGCGAGTCAGCCCCAGCATTTT
CDR3: CAWSGIASQPQHF
size: few
V: TRBV30
J: TRBJ1-5
D: .

DNA: TGCAGCGCCATACAGGGGGGTACCACAGATACGCAGTATTTT
CDR3: CSAIQGGTTDTQYF
size: .
V: TRBV29-1
J: TRBJ2-3
D: TRBD1

DNA: TGTGCCAGCAGCGTAGCGGGGGGCAGCGCAGGGACCCAGTACTTC
CDR3: CASSVAGGSAGTQYF
size: .
V: TRBV9
J: TRBJ2-5
D: .

DNA: TGTGCCAGCAGCTTGGGTGGAACTAGCGGCAACAATGAGCAGTTCTTC
CDR3: CASSLGGTSGNNEQFF
size: few
V: TRBV5-6
J: TRBJ2-1
D: TRBD2

DNA: TGTGCCAGCAGCCAGACGGGACAGGGGAATGAAAAACTGTTTTTT
CDR3: CASSQTGQGNEKLFF
size: .
V: TRBV11-3
J: TRBJ1-4
D: TRBD1

DNA: TGTGCCAGCAGTGAAGAACGGATTCACAATGAGCAGTTCTTC
CDR3: CASSEERIHNEQFF
size: .
V: TRBV2
J: TRBJ2-1
D: .

DNA: TGTGCCAGCAAGCGGGGCGGAAACTATGGCTACACCTTC
CDR3: CASKRGGNYGYTF
size: few
V: TRBV6-5
J: TRBJ1-2
D: .